The present TCR beta chain was sequenced within a study of radiotherapy plus CTLA-4 blockade in lung cancer. As concerns this clone: The antigen is not known.

Produced via immunoSEQ multiplex PCR; TCRdb's table is partial and in-frame only. Counted here are approximately 80,000 clones, over 65% occurring once; the ten biggest clones make up 9.9%. Regarding the study as a whole: Increased serum interferon-beta after radiation also reportedly predicted response strongly. Expansion of tumor-derived TCR clones was observed in blood after radiotherapy plus ipilimumab.

The input for sequencing was peripheral blood, taken from a patient treated with radiotherapy plus ipilimumab. The sequence came from a human donor with non-small cell lung cancer whose response to radiotherapy plus ipilimumab could not be evaluated.

The CDR3 sequence is CASSTGTSGNAYYNEQFF. The CDR3 coding sequence is TGTGCCAGCAGTACTGGGACTAGCGGGAACGCCTATTACAATGAGCAGTTCTTC. The V call is TRBV27, the J call TRBJ2-1; 13 positions agree with TRBD2. This CDR3 has 18 residues. Germline V gene data show CDR1 as MNHEY and CDR2 as SMNVEV (reference sequence). Trimming cost V 5 bases and J 4 bases; bases outside gene matches: 11.